This T cell receptor (beta chain) was observed in a study of T cell repertoires in cytomegalovirus infection. Study details: From public TCR beta signatures came an indication of both CMV infection and matching HLA type.

Each CDR3 protein gets one entry after TCRdb re-called the reads with MiXCR. The table shows about 330,000 distinct CDR3 sequences, with about 35% occurring only once. General observations from the study: The ex vivo response showed dominance by HLA-C-restricted CMV-specific TCR beta clonotypes.

There are a few counts of this clonotype. No antigen is known for it. The CDR3 is 16 residues long. The J segment lost 4 bases and the V segment lost 3 bases, leaving 8 bases of the junction unmatched. Germline CDR1 reads SEHNR; CDR2 reads FQNEAQ (reference sequence). The source was cultured PBMCs, collected from culture after CMV antigen stimulation. This chain joins TRBV7-9 and TRBJ2-2; 7 bases map to TRBD1. The TCR sequence derives from a human donor in good health (CMV status not recorded). Some clones in this sample may be carry-over from other donors' samples. CDR3 coding DNA: TGTGCCAGCAGCTTGCGAGACAGGGTGGTCACCGGGGAGCTGTTTTTT. Amino acid sequence: CASSLRDRVVTGELFF.